This T cell receptor (beta chain) originates from a study of Ad26.COV2.S vaccination and SARS-CoV-2 variants. The study's findings and limits: Vaccine and placebo recipients had comparable breadth of non-spike TCRs. Responses of T cells in total may have been underestimated by the TCR breadth and depth analyses.

Sequencing used immunoSEQ multiplex PCR; TCRdb keeps in-frame clones, though not all of them. The table records some 450,000 clones, 90% of them present only once. As for treatment: roughly 18 received Ad26.COV2.S at low or high dose, single or two shots; a few received placebo; per-sample allocation not given. Specimens were obtained on day 63 following the first vaccine or placebo injection. The CDR3 covers 17 residues. Per the germline V gene, CDR1 is KGHDR and CDR2 is SFDVKD. The V gene end was trimmed by 1 base and the J gene end by 3 bases; junction bases not matched to a gene: 1. As to this clone: The antigen is undetermined.

The input for sequencing was peripheral blood, taken in a trial of Ad26.COV2.S vaccine versus placebo. The rearrangement uses TRBV24-1 and TRBJ2-3; 15 bases fit TRBD2. The clonotype comes from a person aged 18 to 65 who received the Ad26.COV2.S COVID-19 vaccine or a placebo. CDR3 sequence reads: CATSDFGLAGGTDTQYF. CDR3 coding DNA: TGTGCCACCAGTGATTTCGGACTAGCGGGAGGGACAGATACGCAGTATTTT.